These 28 T cell receptor beta chains were sequenced from one sample in a study of cytomegalovirus exposure and HLA in healthy donors. Clones were read by immunoSEQ multiplex PCR, and TCRdb kept only the in-frame ones, dropping some. The sample contains 45,000 to 65,000 clones, around 90% of which appear only once. Material for sequencing was PBMCs. The origin of the receptors is a woman aged 18-35 years in good health and CMV-seropositive.

The chain carries TRBV4-2 and TRBJ2-3; 9 positions agree with TRBD2. Germline assignment: CDR1 LGHNA and CDR2 YNFKEQ. This CDR3 has 15 amino acids. The V and J ends lost 2 bases and 2 bases, in that order; junction bases with no gene match: 2. The CDR3: CASSQTSGLTDTQYF. The CDR3 DNA sequence: TGTGCCAGCAGCCAAACTAGCGGGCTCACAGATACGCAGTATTTT.

This chain uses TRBV6-5 with TRBJ1-1; 7 bases fit TRBD1. The V segment lost 7 bases and the J segment 4 bases; nucleotides outside the gene matches: 9. CDR3 length: 14 residues. CDR1 and CDR2 from the germline V gene are MNHEY and SVGAGI. The CDR3 DNA is TGTGCCAGCAAAAAACAGGGGTTAGGCACTGAAGCTTTCTTT. Protein product: CASKKQGLGTEAFF.

The rearrangement links TRBV9 to TRBJ2-7; D uncertain. Germline values: CDR1 SGDLS, CDR2 YYNGEE. This CDR3 is built from 13 residues. V dropped 2 bases and J dropped 6 bases, with 12 bases sitting between them. CDR3 loop: CASSVGPAVEQYF. The CDR3 region has the DNA TGTGCCAGCAGCGTGGGCCCAGCTGTCGAGCAGTACTTC.

This clone showed up just once. This rearrangement joins TRBV11-2 to TRBJ1-1; D is possibly TRBD1 (5 bases). Trimming stripped 3 bases from V and 5 bases from J, with 19 bases between. This CDR3 spans 16 amino acids. Germline V gives CDR1 SGHAT, CDR2 FQNNGV. The DNA for the CDR3 is TGTGCCAGCAGCTTCCCGACAGAAGGAACAATGACTGAAGCTTTCTTT. Encoded protein: CASSFPTEGTMTEAFF.

This rearrangement joins TRBV9 to TRBJ2-3; the match to TRBD2 covers 11 bases. The V and J ends lost 3 bases and 1 base, in that order; junction bases with no gene match: 10. Germline V gene sequence: CDR1 SGDLS, CDR2 YYNGEE. CDR3 length: 18 amino acids. The CDR3 DNA follows: TGTGCCAGCAGCGGAGGGACTAGCGGAAATCGTGGCACAGATACGCAGTATTTT. Protein product: CASSGGTSGNRGTDTQYF.

The rearrangement joins TRBV19 to TRBJ1-6; 9 bases agree with TRBD1. Germline lookup yields CDR1 LNHDA and CDR2 SQIVND (reference sequence). The CDR3 is made up of 15 amino acids. Trimming at V came to 1 base and at J to 8 bases, leaving 3 bases not matched to a gene. The CDR3 loop reads CASSIGQGVDSPLHF. CDR3 in DNA: TGTGCCAGTAGTATAGGACAGGGGGTTGATTCACCCCTCCACTTT.

The chain couples TRBV5-1 to TRBJ2-5; a weak D match, TRBD1 (6 bases). CDR1 and CDR2 from the germline V gene are SGHRS and YFSETQ. Trimming shortened V by 7 bases and J by 1 base, and 14 bases separated the two germline ends. The CDR3 runs 14 residues. Here the CDR3 DNA reads TGCGCCAGCGGCCCGTCGGACAGCCAAGAGACCCAGTACTTC. Residues: CASGPSDSQETQYF. The full variable domain, with the rest looked up from reference TRBV5-1 and TRBJ2-5, is KAGVTQTPRYLIKTRGQQVTLSCSPISGHRSVSWYQQTPGQGLQFLFEYFSETQRNKGNFPGRFSGRQFSNSRSEMNVSTLELGDSALYLCASGPSDSQETQYFGPGTRLLVL.

The chain carries TRBV11-2 and TRBJ2-1, with 9 bases matching TRBD1. Looked up from germline, CDR1 is SGHAT and CDR2 is FQNNGV. The V gene end was trimmed by 1 base and the J gene end by 4 bases; junction bases not matched to a gene: 8. This CDR3 is 17 amino acids long. CDR3 region: CASSLVSGTGIYNEQFF. CDR3 bases: TGTGCCAGCAGCTTAGTCAGTGGGACAGGGATATACAATGAGCAGTTCTTC.

The chain uses TRBV7-2 and TRBJ2-6; 7 bases line up with TRBD2. Trimming cost V 1 base and J 2 bases; bases outside gene matches: 2. From germline, CDR1 is SGHTA and CDR2 FQGNSA. The CDR3 consists of 16 residues. The DNA for the CDR3 is TGTGCCAGCAGCTTAGTGGGAGGGACTGGGGCCAACGTCCTGACTTTC. Amino acids: CASSLVGGTGANVLTF.

This sequence joins TRBV11-1 and TRBJ1-1; 10 positions match TRBD1. Per germline, CDR1 SGHAT and CDR2 FQDESV (reference sequence). The CDR3 length is 16 residues. The ends lost 5 bases at V and 1 base at J; junction bases unmatched: 7. The CDR3: CASSGGTGARNTEAFF. CDR3 DNA sequence: TGTGCCAGCAGCGGCGGGACAGGGGCGAGGAACACTGAAGCTTTCTTT.

This chain connects TRBV9 to TRBJ2-7; the D gene is possibly TRBD2 (5 bases). This CDR3 is 13 amino acids long. Trimming pared 0 bases from V and 4 bases from J, leaving 8 bases between. In germline, CDR1 is SGDLS, CDR2 YYNGEE. CDR3 sequence: CASSVGGQYEQYF. CDR3 DNA sequence: TGTGCCAGCAGCGTAGGAGGGCAGTACGAGCAGTACTTC.

This clone appeared a few times. The rearrangement uses TRBV19 and TRBJ2-7; TRBD1 matches at 8 bases. Looked up from germline, CDR1 is LNHDA and CDR2 is SQIVND (reference sequence). CDR3 length: 14 residues. V shed 3 bases, J shed 4 bases, and the junction held 5 bases outside the gene matches. The CDR3 DNA reads TGTGCCAGTAGTATGGGGCAGGGGGCGTACGAGCAGTACTTC. It encodes CASSMGQGAYEQYF.

V gene TRBV2 combines with J gene TRBJ1-1; D gene ambiguous. Looked up from germline, CDR1 is SNHLY and CDR2 is FYNNEI. This CDR3 has 13 amino acids. Trimming pared 3 bases from V and 7 bases from J, leaving 12 bases between. The CDR3, as DNA: TGTGCCAGCAGTGACCCTCTTGGGAGTGAAGCTTTCTTT. Amino acids: CASSDPLGSEAFF.

This clone appeared a few times. The gene calls are TRBV4-3 and TRBJ1-1, with unresolved D. Germline V gives CDR1 LGHNA, CDR2 YSLEER. Trimming removed 0 bases at V and 5 bases at J, with 13 bases between. This CDR3 has 15 residues. CDR3 in DNA: TGCGCCAGCAGCCAAGATCCCCTAGCCGGGACTGAAGCTTTCTTT. Translation gives CASSQDPLAGTEAFF.

The J gene is TRBJ2-5, the V gene TRBV5-1, with D possibly matching TRBD2 (5 bases). CDR1 SGHRS and CDR2 YFSETQ come from the germline V gene. CDR3 size: 15 residues. The ends were cut back, 4 bases at V and 1 base at J, with 14 bases in the middle. The CDR3 reads CASSEGGSRQETQYF. In nucleotides, the CDR3 is TGCGCCAGCAGCGAAGGTGGGAGCCGCCAAGAGACCCAGTACTTC.

The V call is TRBV11-3, the J call TRBJ2-3; D is uncertain. This CDR3 is 15 amino acids long. Per germline, CDR1 SGHNT and CDR2 YENEEA. Trimming took off 8 bases at V and 0 bases at J, with 15 bases between the two ends. In DNA form, the CDR3 reads TGTGCCAGCGTCCCCGCGGCTGGAAGCACAGATACGCAGTATTTT. This translates into CASVPAAGSTDTQYF.

The CDR3 sequence is CARSPAGLDTDTQYF. The CDR3 DNA reads as TGTGCCCGCTCGCCGGCGGGACTAGACACAGATACGCAGTATTTT. The V call is TRBV30, the J call TRBJ2-3; 8 bases line up with TRBD2. The ends lost 8 bases at V and 2 bases at J; junction bases unmatched: 12. Germline V CDR1 and CDR2: GTSNPN, SVGIG (reference sequence). The CDR3 is 15 amino acids.

This chain joins TRBV2 and TRBJ1-2, with a possible D match to TRBD1 (6 bases). Germline assignment: CDR1 SNHLY and CDR2 FYNNEI. Trimming took off 9 bases at V and 4 bases at J, with 15 bases between the two ends. The CDR3 consists of 13 residues. As DNA, the CDR3 is TGTGCCAGACGACCGGGACAAGGCTATGGCTACACCTTC. Translating it yields CARRPGQGYGYTF.

The chain is built from TRBV6-1 and TRBJ1-5; tentatively, D is TRBD1 (6 bases). Per the germline V gene, CDR1 is MNHNS and CDR2 is SASEGT. The length of the CDR3 is 15 residues. The V and J ends lost 6 bases and 5 bases respectively, with 17 bases between them. CDR3 coding DNA: TGTGCCAGCAGGACCTGGGCAGGGGATTATCAGCCCCAGCATTTT. Translation gives CASRTWAGDYQPQHF.

The genes are TRBV27 and TRBJ2-3; a possible D gene is TRBD1 (5 bases). V was trimmed by 8 bases and J by 2 bases, leaving 14 bases between them. Germline lookup yields CDR1 MNHEY and CDR2 SMNVEV (reference sequence). The length of the CDR3 is 14 residues. In DNA, the CDR3 is TGTGCCAGCGGCCACAGGAAATTCACAGATACGCAGTATTTT. This translates into CASGHRKFTDTQYF.

CDR3 protein: CASSLGVLVEQFF. CDR3 nucleotides: TGTGCCAGCAGCCTAGGGGTCTTGGTTGAGCAGTTCTTC. The chain uses TRBV6-1 and TRBJ2-1; a possible D gene is TRBD1 (5 bases). The CDR3 consists of 13 residues. Germline lookup yields CDR1 MNHNS and CDR2 SASEGT. The germline V and J ends were trimmed by 6 bases and 9 bases, with 15 bases remaining between them.

The chain is built from TRBV10-1 and TRBJ2-4; 9 nucleotides agree with TRBD1. With 0 bases clipped from V and 8 bases from J, the junction kept 5 bases outside the gene matches. The CDR3 covers 15 residues. The V gene's germline CDR1 is WNHNN and CDR2 SYGVQD (reference sequence). Here the CDR3 reads CASSESRQGGDIQYF. For the CDR3, the DNA is TGCGCCAGCAGTGAGTCCCGACAGGGGGGGGACATTCAGTACTTC.

This clone was observed once. V gene TRBV28 combines with J gene TRBJ1-5; 8 nucleotides align to TRBD1. The CDR3 totals 15 residues. After removal of 6 bases from V and 0 bases from J, the junction contained 4 bases not matched to a gene. The germline gives CDR1 MDHEN, CDR2 SYDVKM. The CDR3 region has the DNA TGTGCCAGCAGGGTACAGGGGGTTAGCAATCAGCCCCAGCATTTT. Translating it yields CASRVQGVSNQPQHF.

This chain joins TRBV7-9 and TRBJ2-5; 11 positions match TRBD2. Per the germline V gene, CDR1 is SEHNR and CDR2 is FQNEAQ (reference sequence). This CDR3 is built from 16 residues. Germline trimming cut 2 bases from V and 5 bases from J; bases unmatched to any gene: 7. The CDR3 sequence is CASSLRLAGGHETQYF. As DNA, the CDR3 is TGTGCCAGCAGCTTAAGGCTAGCGGGGGGCCATGAGACCCAGTACTTC.

This clone has a single count. CDR3 sequence: CASSQESRNTDTQYF. The DNA of the CDR3 is TGTGCCAGCAGCCAAGAGTCCAGGAACACAGATACGCAGTATTTT. This sequence joins TRBV4-2 and TRBJ2-3; no clear D gene. V lost 0 bases and J lost 2, with 9 bases in between. The V gene's germline CDR1 is LGHNA and CDR2 YNFKEQ. The CDR3 consists of 15 residues.

The J gene is TRBJ1-2, the V gene TRBV19; 7 bases agree with TRBD1. Germline V gene data show CDR1 as LNHDA and CDR2 as SQIVND (reference sequence). V shed 4 bases, J shed 8 bases, and the junction held 7 bases outside the gene matches. This CDR3 spans 13 amino acids. The CDR3 here is CASSTTGVSGYTF. As DNA, the CDR3 is TGTGCCAGTAGTACCACAGGGGTTTCGGGCTACACCTTC.

This clone has just a few counts. This chain uses TRBV9 with TRBJ1-2; perhaps TRBD1 as D (5 bases). Trimming left V 3 bases short and J 0 bases short, with 9 bases between. CDR1 SGDLS and CDR2 YYNGEE come from the germline V gene. The CDR3 length is 14 residues. CDR3 region: CASSEPQANYGYTF. CDR3 sequence (DNA): TGTGCCAGCAGCGAGCCACAGGCTAACTATGGCTACACCTTC.

Relative to its sample, this clone is medium-sized. The chain employs TRBV2 and TRBJ1-2; D might be TRBD1 (5 bases). V dropped 6 bases and J dropped 8 bases, with 10 bases sitting between them. This CDR3 comprises 11 residues. Germline V gives CDR1 SNHLY, CDR2 FYNNEI. The CDR3 sequence is CASRAGLGYTF. CDR3 nucleotide sequence: TGTGCCAGCAGGGCAGGGCTGGGCTACACCTTC.